This entry features one TCR beta chain sequence. The target antigen is unknown. The data were obtained in a study of cytomegalovirus exposure and HLA in healthy donors. The V gene's germline CDR1 is SQVTM and CDR2 ANQGSEA. J gave up 8 bases and V 5 bases, and 8 bases lay outside the gene matches. The CDR3 is 12 amino acids. PCR employed 60 Vbeta and 13 Jbeta primers. Assay: immunoSEQ multiplex PCR; the TCRdb copy retains only in-frame clones and omits some. This table has some 100,000 clones, roughly 88% appearing once. Points from the study as a whole: Previously analyzed data showed that most TCR beta V segments were productive at a frequency of about 90% or about 30%.

This clonotype was obtained from a woman in her late teens or twenties in good health and CMV-seronegative. J is TRBJ1-2 and V is TRBV29-1; 7 bases are a match to TRBD1. Sequencing was carried out using PBMCs. CDR3 sequence (DNA): TGCAGCGTTCCCTTAGGGGGACAGGGCTACACCTTC. It specifies CSVPLGGQGYTF.